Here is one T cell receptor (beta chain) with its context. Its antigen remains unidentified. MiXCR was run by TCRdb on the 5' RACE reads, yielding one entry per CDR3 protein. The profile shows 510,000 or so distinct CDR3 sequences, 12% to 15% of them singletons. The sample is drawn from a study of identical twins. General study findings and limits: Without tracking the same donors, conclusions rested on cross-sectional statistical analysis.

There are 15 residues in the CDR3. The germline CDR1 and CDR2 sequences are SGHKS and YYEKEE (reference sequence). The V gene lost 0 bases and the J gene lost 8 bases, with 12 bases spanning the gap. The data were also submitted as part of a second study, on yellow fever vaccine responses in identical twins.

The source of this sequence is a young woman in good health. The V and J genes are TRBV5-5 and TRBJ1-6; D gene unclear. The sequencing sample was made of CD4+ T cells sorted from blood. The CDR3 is CASSLDRPGYSPLHF. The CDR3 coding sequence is TGTGCCAGCAGCTTGGACAGACCCGGATATTCACCCCTCCACTTT.